Listed below are T cell receptor beta chains from one sample, sequenced in a study of T cell responses to AZD1222 COVID-19 vaccine. Using immunoSEQ multiplex PCR, the repertoire was profiled, and TCRdb retains in-frame clones only, with some absent. There are around 140,000 clones in the sample; 75% to 90% occur only once, and more than 1.5% lies in the top ten. Sample: peripheral blood, taken on day 0 of AZD1222 vaccination. The receptor source for this set is an adult in good health. Each CDR3 is given with its conserved first and last residue. The D gene is left open where the match is weak. Clone size is given for some rows only: seen once, a few or many times, or a class if the clone is expanded.

v_gene	d_gene	abundance	j_gene	len	CDR3aa	CDR3nt
TRBV19	NA	NA	TRBJ1-4	16	CASSIKGGLTNEKLFF	TGTGCCAGTAGTATAAAGGGGGGGCTGACTAATGAAAAACTGTTTTTT
TRBV7-9	NA	NA	TRBJ1-1	14	CASSETSLGTEAFF	TGTGCCAGCAGCGAAACCTCATTAGGAACTGAAGCTTTCTTT
TRBV19	NA	NA	TRBJ1-1	13	CASSGQFNTEAFF	TGTGCCAGTAGCGGACAGTTCAACACTGAAGCTTTCTTT
TRBV21-1	NA	NA	TRBJ2-1	15	CASSDREIAFNEQFF	TGTGCCAGCAGCGACAGGGAAATAGCCTTTAATGAGCAGTTCTTC
TRBV11-1	NA	NA	TRBJ1-1	15	CASSPQDSLNTEAFF	TGTGCCAGCAGTCCCCAGGACAGTCTGAACACTGAAGCTTTCTTT
TRBV7-2	NA	NA	TRBJ1-3	14	CASSPSPSGNTIYF	TGTGCCAGCAGCCCCAGCCCCTCTGGAAACACCATATATTTT
TRBV2	NA	NA	TRBJ1-4	14	CASSDWRGDEKLFF	TGTGCCAGCAGTGATTGGAGGGGGGATGAAAAACTGTTTTTT
TRBV6-5	TRBD1	NA	TRBJ1-1	14	CASSYRQGATEAFF	TGTGCCAGCAGTTACCGGCAGGGGGCCACTGAAGCTTTCTTT
TRBV7-9	TRBD1	once	TRBJ1-3	14	CASSTGTAGNTIYF	TGTGCCAGCAGCACCGGGACAGCTGGAAACACCATATATTTT
TRBV24-1	TRBD1	few	TRBJ1-1	14	CATSKSGGDTEAFF	TGTGCCACCAGTAAATCAGGGGGAGACACTGAAGCTTTCTTT
TRBV4-2	NA	NA	TRBJ1-1	16	CASSQGAGSEKTEAFF	TGTGCCAGCAGCCAAGGGGCAGGGTCGGAGAAGACTGAAGCTTTCTTT
TRBV30	NA	NA	TRBJ1-5	15	CAWSLGQPSGQPQHF	TGTGCCTGGAGTTTGGGACAACCATCTGGACAGCCCCAGCATTTT
TRBV7-3	NA	NA	TRBJ1-6	18	CEATGGSATRGYNSPLHF	TGTGAAGCCACGGGGGGATCAGCAACCAGGGGCTATAATTCACCCCTCCACTTT
TRBV5-4	NA	NA	TRBJ2-7	13	CASSRQDFYEQYF	TGTGCCAGCAGTAGACAGGACTTCTACGAGCAGTACTTC
TRBV5-6	TRBD1	NA	TRBJ1-5	15	CASSLIDRADQPQHF	TGTGCCAGCAGCTTGATCGACAGGGCCGATCAGCCCCAGCATTTT
TRBV18	NA	NA	TRBJ1-5	14	CASSPYAGDQPQHF	TGTGCCAGCTCACCTTACGCAGGGGATCAGCCCCAGCATTTT
TRBV10-2	TRBD2	NA	TRBJ2-7	16	CASRGLAGGGYYEQYF	TGCGCCAGCAGAGGACTAGCGGGAGGGGGATACTACGAGCAGTACTTC
TRBV6-5	TRBD1	NA	TRBJ1-1	16	CASSYLSTGTNTEAFF	TGTGCCAGCAGTTACCTATCGACAGGGACGAACACTGAAGCTTTCTTT
TRBV6-5	NA	NA	TRBJ1-1	12	CASLSRNTEAFF	TGTGCCAGCCTAAGTAGGAACACTGAAGCTTTCTTT
TRBV23-1	NA	NA	TRBJ1-1	11	CASERGTEAFF	TGCGCCAGCGAAAGGGGCACTGAAGCTTTCTTT
TRBV15	NA	once	TRBJ2-7	14	CATSRGDAAYEQYF	TGTGCCACCAGCAGAGGGGACGCCGCCTACGAGCAGTACTTC
TRBV2	TRBD1	NA	TRBJ1-6	14	CASSQTGTSSPLHF	TGTGCCAGCAGTCAGACAGGGACTTCTTCACCCCTCCACTTT
TRBV27	NA	NA	TRBJ2-1	14	CASSLERDEDEQFF	NA
TRBV7-2	TRBD2	NA	TRBJ2-3	15	CASRPTTSGTDTQYF	TGTGCCAGCAGACCAACGACTAGCGGCACAGATACGCAGTATTTT
TRBV5-4	NA	NA	TRBJ1-1	14	CASSFRASGAEAFF	TGTGCCAGCAGTTTCCGGGCCTCCGGCGCTGAAGCTTTCTTT
TRBV28	NA	NA	TRBJ2-4	15	CASSLRGVAKNIQYF	TGTGCCAGCAGTCTCAGGGGGGTAGCCAAAAACATTCAGTACTTC
TRBV18	NA	NA	TRBJ1-4	15	CASSPNIGGNEKLFF	TGTGCCAGCTCACCTAATATCGGGGGAAATGAAAAACTGTTTTTT
TRBV9	NA	NA	TRBJ2-3	12	CASSAAVDTQYF	TGTGCCAGCAGCGCGGCGGTAGATACGCAGTATTTT
TRBV16	NA	few	TRBJ1-1	14	CASSQGPGDTEAFF	TGTGCCAGCAGCCAAGGTCCGGGGGACACTGAAGCTTTCTTT
TRBV12-3/TRBV12-4	NA	NA	TRBJ1-2	13	CASSGRRGFGYTF	TGTGCCAGCAGTGGGCGCCGAGGGTTTGGCTACACCTTC
TRBV11-2	TRBD1	NA	TRBJ2-7	13	CASSRTGGYEQYF	TGTGCCAGCAGCCGGACAGGGGGCTACGAGCAGTACTTC
TRBV27	NA	NA	TRBJ1-1	15	CASRPPQALNTEAFF	TGTGCCAGCAGACCCCCACAGGCCTTGAACACTGAAGCTTTCTTT
TRBV6-4	NA	NA	TRBJ2-2	13	CATRAGRAGELFF	TGTGCCACCCGGGCAGGGCGGGCCGGGGAGCTGTTTTTT
TRBV19	NA	once	TRBJ1-6	15	CASSPDGSYNSPLHF	TGTGCCAGTAGTCCCGACGGCTCCTATAATTCACCCCTCCACTTT
TRBV20-1	NA	NA	TRBJ1-5	13	CSASSQFLQPQHF	TGCAGTGCTAGTAGTCAGTTTCTTCAGCCCCAGCATTTT
TRBV6-6	NA	NA	TRBJ2-7	13	CASSPTRGDEQYF	TGTGCCAGCAGTCCCACTCGAGGGGACGAGCAGTACTTC
TRBV4-1	NA	NA	TRBJ1-5	16	CASSQVLQGRNQPQHF	TGCGCCAGCAGCCAAGTGCTCCAGGGGCGCAATCAGCCCCAGCATTTT
TRBV30	TRBD1	NA	TRBJ1-1	13	CAWSEDRPTEAFF	TGTGCCTGGTCAGAGGACAGGCCTACTGAAGCTTTCTTT
TRBV15	NA	NA	TRBJ1-5	15	CATSSMDSNNQPQHF	TGTGCCACCAGCTCTATGGACAGCAATAATCAGCCCCAGCATTTT
TRBV4-2	TRBD1	NA	TRBJ1-2	14	CASSQGTGRLGYTF	TGTGCCAGCAGCCAAGGGACAGGGCGATTGGGCTACACCTTC
TRBV5-1	TRBD1	NA	TRBJ1-5	14	CASSAGGYNQPQHF	TGCGCCAGCAGCGCAGGGGGCTACAATCAGCCCCAGCATTTT
TRBV14	NA	NA	TRBJ1-1	16	CASSPPGVGRYTEAFF	TGTGCCAGCAGCCCCCCCGGGGTGGGACGGTACACTGAAGCTTTCTTT
TRBV7-6	TRBD2	NA	TRBJ2-5	17	CASSLARTSGFQETQYF	TGTGCCAGCAGCTTAGCGCGAACTAGCGGATTTCAAGAGACCCAGTACTTC
TRBV28	NA	once	TRBJ1-1	10	CAAGAYKAFF	TGTGCCGCAGGGGCATACAAGGCTTTCTTT
TRBV2	NA	NA	TRBJ1-2	13	CASSEGVNYGYTF	TGTGCCAGCAGTGAAGGAGTTAACTATGGCTACACCTTC
TRBV5-4	TRBD1	once	TRBJ1-4	17	CASSQGQGTTTNEKLFF	TGTGCCAGCAGCCAAGGACAGGGAACTACAACTAATGAAAAACTGTTTTTT
TRBV6-5	TRBD1	NA	TRBJ1-1	11	CASSVDREAFF	TGTGCCAGCAGCGTGGACAGGGAAGCTTTCTTT
TRBV10-3	NA	NA	TRBJ2-7	15	CAISESRTLSYEQYF	TGTGCCATCAGTGAGTCAAGGACTCTATCCTACGAGCAGTACTTC